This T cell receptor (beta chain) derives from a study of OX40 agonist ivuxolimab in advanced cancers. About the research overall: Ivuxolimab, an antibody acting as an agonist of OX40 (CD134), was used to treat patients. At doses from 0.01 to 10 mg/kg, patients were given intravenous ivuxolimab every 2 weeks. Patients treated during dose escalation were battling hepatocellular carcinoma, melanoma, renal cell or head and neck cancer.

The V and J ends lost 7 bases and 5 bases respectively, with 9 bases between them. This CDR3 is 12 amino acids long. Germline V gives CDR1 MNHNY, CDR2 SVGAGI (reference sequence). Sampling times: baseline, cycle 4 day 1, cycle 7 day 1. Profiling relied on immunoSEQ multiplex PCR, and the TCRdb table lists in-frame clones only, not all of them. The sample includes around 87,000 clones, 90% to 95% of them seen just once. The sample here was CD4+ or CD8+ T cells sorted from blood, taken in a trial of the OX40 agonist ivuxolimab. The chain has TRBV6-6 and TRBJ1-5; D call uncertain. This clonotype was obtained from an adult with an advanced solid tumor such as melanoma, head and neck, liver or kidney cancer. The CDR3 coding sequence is TGTGCCAGCACTGCAGGCTATCAGCCCCAGCATTTT. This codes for CASTAGYQPQHF.